This T cell receptor (beta chain) was found in a study of cytomegalovirus exposure and HLA in healthy donors. Germline CDR1 is SNHLY and CDR2 is FYNNEI. The V and J ends lost 5 bases and 3 bases, in that order; junction bases with no gene match: 3. The CDR3 loop spans 15 amino acids. Some clones are missing from TCRdb's copy, which holds only in-frame ones; the method was immunoSEQ multiplex PCR. The table records roughly 70,000 clones, about 97% of them present only once. The chain carries TRBV2 and TRBJ2-1; 11 bases fit TRBD2. The source is a young woman in good health and CMV-seropositive. The sample comprised PBMCs. In nucleotides, the CDR3 is TGTGCCAGCAGTCCGACTAGCGGGAACTACAATGAGCAGTTCTTC. It is translated as CASSPTSGNYNEQFF. Variable domain in full (rest from reference TRBV2 and TRBJ2-1): EPEVTQTPSHQVTQMGQEVILRCVPISNHLYFYWYRQILGQKVEFLVSFYNNEISEKSEIFDDQFSVERPDGSNFTLKIRSTKLEDSAMYFCASSPTSGNYNEQFFGPGTRLTVL.